What follows is one TCR beta chain and its context. The target antigen is unknown. The entry originates in a study of long-term antiretroviral therapy in people with HIV. Whole-study context: The earliest samples came from an era when ART typically awaited falling CD4 counts. Whole-study results and caveats: Across all time points, the repertoire was dominated by clones that expanded before ART. Blood, drawn from the mid-2000s to the late 2010s, may reflect older ART regimens.

Samples were assayed with immunoSEQ v3.0 at survey level. The protocol was immunoSEQ multiplex PCR, while the TCRdb copy is restricted to in-frame clones and leaves out a portion. The table shows about 17,000 clones, with about 91% occurring only once. The CDR3 loop spans 17 amino acids. V was pared by 1 base and J by 0 bases, with 16 bases between. Germline CDR1 reads SGHNT; CDR2 reads YYREEE (reference sequence). Before DNA extraction, roughly 0.85-10 million cryopreserved PBMC were held in the samples. The starting material was unsorted PBMCs, obtained 0.3 years after starting antiretroviral therapy. The source is a man aged 55 to 70 with HIV. The chain links TRBV5-4 to TRBJ1-1, with a weak D call TRBD1 (5 bases). CDR3 amino acids: CASSLPTGSLMNTEAFF. DNA for the CDR3: TGTGCCAGCAGCTTGCCCACAGGTAGTCTCATGAACACTGAAGCTTTCTTT.